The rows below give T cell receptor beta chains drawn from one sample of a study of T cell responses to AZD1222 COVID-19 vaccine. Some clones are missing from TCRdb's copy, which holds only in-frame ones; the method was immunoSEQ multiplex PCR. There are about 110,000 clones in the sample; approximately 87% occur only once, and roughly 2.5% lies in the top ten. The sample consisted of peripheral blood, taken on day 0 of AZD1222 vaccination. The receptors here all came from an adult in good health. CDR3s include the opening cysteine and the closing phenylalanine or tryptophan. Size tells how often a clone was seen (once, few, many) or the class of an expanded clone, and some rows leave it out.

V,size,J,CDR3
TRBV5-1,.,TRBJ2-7,CASSTSGGRSDEQYF
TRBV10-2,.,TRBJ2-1,CASSESENEQFF
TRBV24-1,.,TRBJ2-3,CATSDLGDTQYF
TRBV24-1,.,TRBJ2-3,CATSQGPSGRHTQYF
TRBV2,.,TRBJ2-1,CASRVKTGGPNEQFF
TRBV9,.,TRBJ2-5,CASSVGGLAGGPETQYF
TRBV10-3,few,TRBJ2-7,CAIMDKNSYEQYF
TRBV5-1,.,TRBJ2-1,CASSWAGPLDEQFF
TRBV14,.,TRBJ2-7,CASSPTGVNTRTLYEQYF
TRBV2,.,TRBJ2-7,CASSEAAGLGHEQYF
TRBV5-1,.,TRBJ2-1,CASSSAGGYNEQFF
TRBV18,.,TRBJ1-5,CASSPKEGQPQHF
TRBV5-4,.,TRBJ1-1,CASSSGLTARTEAFF
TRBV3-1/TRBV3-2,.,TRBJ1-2,CASSPGTGGAYGYTF
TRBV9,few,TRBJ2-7,CASSVAPGSGQYF
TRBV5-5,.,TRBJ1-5,CASSLIPGDNQPQHF
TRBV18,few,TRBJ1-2,CASSGQGGYGYTF
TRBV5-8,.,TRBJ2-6,CASGWSGANVLTF
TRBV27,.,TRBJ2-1,CASGLAGGNEQFF
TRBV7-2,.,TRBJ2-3,CASSLGASGFTDTQYF
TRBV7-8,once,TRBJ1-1,CASSSYTEAFF
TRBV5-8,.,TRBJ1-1,CASRQTGGTEAFF
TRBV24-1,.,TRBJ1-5,CATSDSGQGKQPQHF
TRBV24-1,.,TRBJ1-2,CATIPIVPTYGYTF
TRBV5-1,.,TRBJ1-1,CASRGDRLNTEAFF
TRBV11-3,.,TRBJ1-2,CASSLMDRGIGYTF
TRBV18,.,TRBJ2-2,CASSSADTGELFF
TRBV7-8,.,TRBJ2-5,CASSLVGTGTQYF
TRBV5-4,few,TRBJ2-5,CASSSASGGGRETQYF
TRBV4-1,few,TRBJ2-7,CASSQGDRGYEQYF